This T cell receptor (beta chain) was observed in a study of vaccination and CD4 T cells after COVID-19. About the study: Cultures that served as controls received a CEFX pool, an HIV-1 Nef pool, or no peptide.

The CDR3 extends over 16 amino acids. Germline V gene data show CDR1 as SGHNT and CDR2 as YENEEA. V lost 1 base, J lost 6 bases, and 8 bases stayed unmatched. Notes on this clonotype: Its target is unknown.

Sequenced with the Oncomine TCR Beta short-read assay was DNA taken from cultured CD4+ T cells. TCRdb called the PCR reads again in MiXCR, with one record for every CDR3 protein. This sample carries about 15,000 distinct CDR3 sequences, about two fifths of them seen once, and the ten largest clones take over 5%. As to treatment: approximately nine-day PBMC culture with coronavirus spike peptide pools or control peptides (ViraFEST assay). The chain uses TRBV11-3 and TRBJ2-3, with TRBD2 matching over 9 bases. The source is a human donor who had recovered from COVID-19. Sequenced material: CD4+ T cells from blood, cultured in vitro, taken before SARS-CoV-2 vaccination. The CDR3 protein is CASSLGASGETDTQYF. The CDR3 nucleotides are TGTGCCAGCAGCTTAGGAGCTAGCGGGGAAACGGATACGCAGTATTTT.